This TCR beta chain comes out of a study of blood T cells in healthy people across ages. Each donor's blood draw was roughly 10 milliliters of peripheral blood. Study outcomes and limitations: Unknown donor CMV status possibly confounded expanded clonotype changes. Older age coincided with a roughly linear decline in TCR beta diversity per million T cells.

V gave up 2 bases and J gave up 6 bases, with 7 bases separating them. CDR1 is KGHSY and CDR2 is FQNENV in the germline V gene. The CDR3 extends over 12 amino acids. A sample-barcoded 5' primer and a J-beta primer mix were used in a second PCR of roughly 6 to 11 cycles. TCRdb re-analysed the 5' RACE reads in MiXCR, keeping a single row per CDR3 protein. The table shows 1.5 million to 2 million distinct CDR3 sequences, with around 35% occurring only once. As concerns this clonotype: As yet, its antigen is unknown.

The chain combines TRBV16 with TRBJ1-2; D possibly corresponds to TRBD1 (5 bases). The TCR originated in a woman aged 30 to 39 in good health. The sequencing sample was made of blood. The CDR3 is CASSQQGNGYTF. In DNA, the CDR3 is TGTGCCAGCAGCCAACAGGGAAATGGCTACACCTTC.